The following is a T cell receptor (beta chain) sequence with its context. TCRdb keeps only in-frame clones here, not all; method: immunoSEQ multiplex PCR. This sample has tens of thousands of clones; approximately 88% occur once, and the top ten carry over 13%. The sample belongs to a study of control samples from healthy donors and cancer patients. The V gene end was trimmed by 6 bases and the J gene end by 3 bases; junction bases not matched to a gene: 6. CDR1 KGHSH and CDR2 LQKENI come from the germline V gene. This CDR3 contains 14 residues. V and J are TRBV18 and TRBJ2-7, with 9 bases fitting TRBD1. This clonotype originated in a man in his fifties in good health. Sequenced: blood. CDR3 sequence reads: CASSLDRGVYEQYF. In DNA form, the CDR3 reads TGTGCCAGCTCTTTGGACAGGGGCGTCTACGAGCAGTACTTC.